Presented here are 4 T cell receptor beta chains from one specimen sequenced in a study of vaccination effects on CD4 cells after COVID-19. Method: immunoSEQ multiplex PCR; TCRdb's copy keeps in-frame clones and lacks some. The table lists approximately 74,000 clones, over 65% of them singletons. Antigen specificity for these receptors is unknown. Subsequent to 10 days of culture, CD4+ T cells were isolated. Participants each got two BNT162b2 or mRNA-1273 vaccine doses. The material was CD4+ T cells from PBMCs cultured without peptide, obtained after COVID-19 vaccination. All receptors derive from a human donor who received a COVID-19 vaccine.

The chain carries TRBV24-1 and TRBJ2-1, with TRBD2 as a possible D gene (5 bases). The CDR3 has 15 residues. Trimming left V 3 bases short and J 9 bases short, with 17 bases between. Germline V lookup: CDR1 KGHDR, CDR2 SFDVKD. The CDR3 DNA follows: TGTGCCACCAGTGATACCACCCGGGCGAGCGGTGAGCAGTTCTTC. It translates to CATSDTTRASGEQFF.

The CDR3 coding sequence is TGCGCCAGCAGCCCCGGGGGGACATCTGGGGCCAACGTCCTGACTTTC. Protein sequence: CASSPGGTSGANVLTF. The genes are TRBV5-1 and TRBJ2-6; D perhaps matches TRBD2 (7 bases). Trimming took off 4 bases at V and 1 base at J, with 12 bases between the two ends. This CDR3 is built from 16 residues. The germline CDR1 and CDR2 sequences are SGHRS and YFSETQ.

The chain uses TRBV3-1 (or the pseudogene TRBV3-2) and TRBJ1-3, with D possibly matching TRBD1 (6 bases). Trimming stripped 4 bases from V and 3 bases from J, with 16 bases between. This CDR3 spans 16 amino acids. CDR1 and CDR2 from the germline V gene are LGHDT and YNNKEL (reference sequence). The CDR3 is CASSPLGGAGGNTIYF. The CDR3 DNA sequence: TGTGCCAGCAGCCCCCTAGGGGGGGCGGGTGGAAACACCATATATTTT.

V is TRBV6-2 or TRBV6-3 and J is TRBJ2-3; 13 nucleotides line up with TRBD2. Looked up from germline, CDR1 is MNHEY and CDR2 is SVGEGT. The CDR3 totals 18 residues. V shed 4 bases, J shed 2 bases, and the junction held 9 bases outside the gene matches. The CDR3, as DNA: TGTGCCAGCAGTTCCCGGCCCGGACTAGCGGGAGACACAGATACGCAGTATTTT. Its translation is CASSSRPGLAGDTDTQYF.